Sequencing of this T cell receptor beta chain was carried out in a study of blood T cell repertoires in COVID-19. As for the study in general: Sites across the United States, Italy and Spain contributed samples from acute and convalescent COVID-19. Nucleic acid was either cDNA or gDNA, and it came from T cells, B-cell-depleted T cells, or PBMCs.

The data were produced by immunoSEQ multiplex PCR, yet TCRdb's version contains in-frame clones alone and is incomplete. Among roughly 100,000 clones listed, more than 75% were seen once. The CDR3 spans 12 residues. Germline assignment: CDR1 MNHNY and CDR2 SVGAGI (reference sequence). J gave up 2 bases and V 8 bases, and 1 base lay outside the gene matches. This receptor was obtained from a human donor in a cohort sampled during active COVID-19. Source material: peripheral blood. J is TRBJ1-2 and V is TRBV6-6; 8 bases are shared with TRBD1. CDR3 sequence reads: CASGTGNYGYTF. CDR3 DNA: TGTGCCAGCGGGACAGGAAACTATGGCTACACCTTC.